Sequencing of this T cell receptor (beta chain) was carried out in a study of cytotoxic CD8 clonotypes in ibrutinib-treated CLL. Overall study: The patients, under 13 relapsed/refractory and around 15 treatment-naive, included 17 who were IGHV unmutated. Once treatment had gone on for a median of around eleven months, range 6 to 36, response samples were drawn.

The data were produced by immunoSEQ multiplex PCR, yet TCRdb's version contains in-frame clones alone and is incomplete. The repertoire includes about 270,000 clones, more than 70% of them detected once, and roughly 5.7% sits in the top ten. In germline, CDR1 is SQVTM, CDR2 ANQGSEA. Trimming took 4 bases from V and 0 from J; bases not matched to a gene: 3. The CDR3 has 13 amino acids. This TCR was recovered from a human donor with chronic lymphocytic leukemia. The chain links TRBV29-1 to TRBJ2-7, with 7 bases that match TRBD1. The sequencing here drew on PBMCs, taken at disease progression, from a patient treated with ibrutinib. The CDR3 DNA follows: TGCAGCGTTGCTGGACAGGCCTCCTACGAGCAGTACTTC. It yields the protein CSVAGQASYEQYF.